The present entry profiles one T cell receptor beta chain with its context. Antigen specificity is unknown. This entry comes from a study of cytomegalovirus exposure and HLA in healthy donors. Whole-study context: Early release data held around 80 million unique TCRs from HLA-typed donors.

CDR3 length: 16 residues. V lost 6 bases, J lost 0 bases, and 6 bases stayed unmatched. Germline V gene data show CDR1 as WNHNN and CDR2 as SYGVQD (reference sequence). Study-wide points: According to reports, the classifier identified cytomegalovirus status with high specificity and sensitivity. Sequencing likely produced, as an artifact, a cluster of highly shared sequence variants. Within an earlier analysis, most TCR beta V segments proved productive either about 90% or about 30% of the time.

PCR involved 60 Vbeta and 13 Jbeta primers. TCRdb keeps only in-frame clones here, not all; method: immunoSEQ multiplex PCR. The sample lists some 150,000 clones, around 75% seen once, with approximately 4.2% in the top ten. Sequencing was performed on PBMCs. The rearrangement uses TRBV10-1 and TRBJ2-1; 9 positions agree with TRBD2. The sequence came from a man aged 60 to 75 in good health and CMV-seronegative. The CDR3 protein is CASSDLSGSSYNEQFF. CDR3 DNA: TGCGCCAGCAGCGACCTTAGCGGGAGCTCCTACAATGAGCAGTTCTTC.